The next 8 T cell receptor beta chains were all read from a single sample in a study of memory B cells and T cells in multiple sclerosis. After stimulus-free culture, autoproliferating CFSE-dim and non-proliferating CFSE-high T cells were sequenced separately. Fewer than 65 million CFSE-labeled PBMCs were cultured around 7 days unstimulated, then replicate wells were pooled. Data came from immunoSEQ multiplex PCR; TCRdb stores just in-frame clones and leaves some out. The data contain around 30,000 clones, about 83% of them seen just once; the ten biggest clones take up 2% to 3%. No antigens are known for them. Sequenced: PBMCs from blood kept in culture. All receptors derive from a human donor with multiple sclerosis.

This clone is categorized as medium-sized. The rearrangement uses TRBV14 and TRBJ2-7; 12 positions match TRBD2. The V segment lost 5 bases and the J segment 4 bases; nucleotides outside the gene matches: 3. CDR3 length: 14 residues. Germline loops: CDR1 SGHDN, CDR2 FVKESK. The DNA for the CDR3 is TGTGCCAGCAGCTTCACTAGCGGGAGGTACGAGCAGTACTTC. This sequence encodes CASSFTSGRYEQYF.

The rearrangement links TRBV6-1 to TRBJ2-1; 7 bases match TRBD2. The V segment lost 1 base and the J segment 7 bases; nucleotides outside the gene matches: 7. Germline V gives CDR1 MNHNS, CDR2 SASEGT. This CDR3 contains 15 residues. The DNA of the CDR3 is TGTGCCAGCAGTGAAGGACGGGAGGTTGAGAATGAGCAGTTCTTC. Amino acids: CASSEGREVENEQFF.

The chain uses TRBV7-9 and TRBJ2-4, with 7 bases aligning to TRBD1. CDR1 is SEHNR, CDR2 FQNEAQ, per germline (reference sequence). Trimming at V came to 5 bases and at J to 7 bases, leaving 8 bases not matched to a gene. The CDR3 covers 14 residues. The CDR3 loop is CASSPETGLNIQYF. The CDR3 DNA is TGTGCCAGCAGCCCAGAGACAGGGTTGAACATTCAGTACTTC.

This chain connects TRBV25-1 to TRBJ1-2, with 8 bases matching TRBD1. The V segment lost 4 bases and the J segment 4 bases; nucleotides outside the gene matches: 5. CDR3 size: 14 residues. CDR1 MGHDK and CDR2 SYGVNS come from the germline V gene. DNA for the CDR3: TGTGCCAGCAGTGGCCAGGGGGCTGTCTATGGCTACACCTTC. Amino acid sequence: CASSGQGAVYGYTF.

V gene TRBV6-5 combines with J gene TRBJ2-7; 8 nucleotides line up with TRBD1. The CDR3 has 15 amino acids. The ends lost 5 bases at V and 1 base at J; junction bases unmatched: 7. Per the germline V gene, CDR1 is MNHEY and CDR2 is SVGAGI. The CDR3 region has the DNA TGTGCCAGCAGTGGGTCCGGGACAGGTTCCTACGAGCAGTACTTC. This gives the protein CASSGSGTGSYEQYF.

This chain links TRBV7-9 with TRBJ2-3, with D tentatively TRBD2 (5 bases). In germline, CDR1 is SEHNR, CDR2 FQNEAQ (reference sequence). The germline V and J ends were trimmed by 1 base and 1 base, with 9 bases remaining between them. The CDR3 length is 15 residues. This CDR3 reads CASSLGEYRTDTQYF. The CDR3 nucleotides read TGTGCCAGCAGCTTAGGGGAGTATCGCACAGATACGCAGTATTTT.

This chain uses TRBV5-1 with TRBJ2-1; TRBD2 agrees at 11 bases. Germline V CDR1 and CDR2: SGHRS, YFSETQ. Trimming cost V 3 bases and J 2 bases; bases outside gene matches: 4. The CDR3 is 16 amino acids. The CDR3 loop reads CASSSVAGGAYNEQFF. The CDR3 coding sequence is TGCGCCAGCAGCTCCGTAGCGGGAGGGGCCTACAATGAGCAGTTCTTC.

The chain joins TRBV2 to TRBJ1-1; weak D call: TRBD1 (6 bases). The CDR3 loop spans 15 amino acids. V was pared by 8 bases and J by 4 bases, with 20 bases between. The germline V gene has CDR1 SNHLY and CDR2 FYNNEI. CDR3: CASSEVVIGGTEAFF. In nucleotides, the CDR3 is TGTGCCAGCTCCGAAGTCGTAATAGGGGGCACTGAAGCTTTCTTT.